This T cell receptor (beta chain) emerged from a study of vaccination and CD4 T cells after COVID-19. Cultured CD4+ T-cell DNA underwent Oncomine TCR Beta short-read sequencing. TCRdb reprocessed the PCR reads via MiXCR and lists one record per CDR3 protein. The sample has some 15,000 distinct CDR3 sequences, 45% to 60% seen once. In the case of this clonotype: The target antigen is unknown.

The sample's time point: late sampling 161 to 241 days after vaccination in three convalescent patients. Specified treatment: 10-day PBMC culture with coronavirus spike peptide pools or control peptides (ViraFEST assay). Source: CD4+ T cells from blood, cultured in vitro, taken about 7 months after SARS-CoV-2 vaccination. This clonotype was obtained from a human donor who had recovered from COVID-19.

The CDR3 DNA reads as TGTGCCAGCAGCCTGATCACCTACGAGCAGTACTTC. Protein product: CASSLITYEQYF. The chain is built from TRBV5-6 and TRBJ2-7, with D unresolved. The CDR3 is made up of 12 amino acids. Trimming took 4 bases from V and 2 from J, leaving 7 bases between them. Germline lookup yields CDR1 SGHDT and CDR2 YYEEEE.